The 23 T cell receptor beta chains given below trace back to one sample, sequenced in a study of cytomegalovirus exposure and HLA in healthy donors. It was with 60 Vbeta and 13 Jbeta primers that the PCR ran. Clones were sequenced by immunoSEQ multiplex PCR, and TCRdb holds only the in-frame ones, with some missing. Among about 120,000 clones listed, 60% to 85% were seen once. The sample was PBMCs. These receptors came from a woman in her thirties or forties in good health and CMV-seropositive.

This clone was observed a handful of times. The chain employs TRBV29-1 and TRBJ2-3; 9 positions match TRBD2. Trimming took 3 bases from V and 2 from J; bases not matched to a gene: 6. Germline V CDR1 and CDR2: SQVTM, ANQGSEA. The length of the CDR3 is 15 residues. CDR3 in amino acids: CSVDGLAGYTDTQYF. The CDR3 DNA follows: TGCAGCGTTGACGGTCTAGCGGGGTACACAGATACGCAGTATTTT.

V gene TRBV11-2 combines with J gene TRBJ2-7, with 9 bases fitting TRBD2. The CDR3 loop spans 17 amino acids. Germline CDR1 reads SGHAT; CDR2 reads FQNNGV. V lost 2 bases and J lost 3; bases outside the gene matches: 11. CDR3 nucleotide sequence: TGTGCCAGCAGCTTACCATCTACTAGCGGGTTCCTCTACGAGCAGTACTTC. It codes for CASSLPSTSGFLYEQYF.

This clone was detected a few times. The rearrangement joins TRBV10-3 to TRBJ2-7; the match to TRBD2 covers 10 bases. There are 17 residues in the CDR3. From germline, CDR1 is ENHRY and CDR2 SYGVKD. With V trimmed by 4 bases and J by 4 bases, 13 bases remained unmatched. As DNA, the CDR3 is TGTGCCATCAGTGCTGGGAGTAGCGGGAGGTCCCCATACGAGCAGTACTTC. Protein sequence: CAISAGSSGRSPYEQYF.

The rearrangement uses TRBV10-3 and TRBJ2-2, with TRBD1 matching 10 bases. The V gene end was trimmed by 6 bases and the J gene end by 3 bases; junction bases not matched to a gene: 7. Germline assignment: CDR1 ENHRY and CDR2 SYGVKD. The CDR3 runs 16 residues. CDR3: CAISQGQGTDTGELFF. CDR3 nucleotides: TGTGCCATCAGCCAGGGACAGGGGACGGACACCGGGGAGCTGTTTTTT.

The chain carries TRBV2 and TRBJ1-2; possibly TRBD1 for D (6 bases). This CDR3 comprises 13 residues. V was pared by 4 bases and J by 4 bases, with 10 bases between. Germline V gene data show CDR1 as SNHLY and CDR2 as FYNNEI. CDR3 DNA: TGTGCCAGCAGTGCCAGGGGCTCCTATGGCTACACCTTC. This encodes CASSARGSYGYTF.

This CDR3 is CASSRTSGGFTDTQYF. DNA of the CDR3: TGTGCCAGCAGCCGGACTAGCGGGGGGTTCACAGATACGCAGTATTTT. The gene calls are TRBV13 and TRBJ2-3, with 14 bases fitting TRBD2. The CDR3 totals 16 residues. Germline V gene lookup returns CDR1 PRHDT and CDR2 FYEKMQ (reference sequence). Trimming removed 5 bases from V and 2 bases from J; junction bases left unmatched: 3.

This clone came up a few times. Distinct nucleotide sequences in the sample also encode this CDR3. This rearrangement joins TRBV18 to TRBJ1-4; TRBD1 is a possible D gene (5 bases). CDR1 and CDR2 (germline): KGHSH, LQKENI. V was cut by 0 bases and J by 2 bases, with 13 bases left in between. This CDR3 region has 17 residues. CDR3 bases: TGTGCCAGCTCACCACCCGGACGTGGGGGGACTAATGAAAAACTGTTTTTT. Translation: CASSPPGRGGTNEKLFF.

V is TRBV27 and J is TRBJ2-4; 8 bases match TRBD1. Germline CDR1 MNHEY, CDR2 SMNVEV (reference sequence). Trimming took 4 bases from V and 3 from J; bases not matched to a gene: 8. The CDR3 totals 16 residues. The CDR3 bases are TGTGCCAGCAGTTATGGGACAGGTGGCGGCAAAAACATTCAGTACTTC. Translation gives CASSYGTGGGKNIQYF.

J is TRBJ2-3 and V is TRBV5-6; 14 positions match TRBD2. In germline, CDR1 is SGHDT, CDR2 YYEEEE. V was clipped by 5 bases and J by 6 bases; unmatched bases: 2. CDR3 length: 14 amino acids. In DNA, the CDR3 is TGTGCCAGCAGAGGACTAGCGGGAGGCGATACGCAGTATTTT. It translates to CASRGLAGGDTQYF. Drawing the rest from reference TRBV5-6 and TRBJ2-3, the complete variable domain is DAGVTQSPTHLIKTRGQQVTLRCSPKSGHDTVSWYQQALGQGPQFIFQYYEEEERQRGNFPDRFSGHQFPNYSSELNVNALLLGDSALYLCASRGLAGGDTQYFGPGTRLTVL.

The CDR3 nucleotides read TGTGCCAGCAGCGTGGGACTAGCGGGTAGCGGTACGCAGTATTTT. As protein: CASSVGLAGSGTQYF. The rearrangement uses TRBV5-4 and TRBJ2-3; the match to TRBD2 covers 12 bases. Germline V lookup: CDR1 SGHNT, CDR2 YYREEE (reference sequence). V gave up 4 bases and J gave up 8 bases; unmatched junction bases: 8. The CDR3 loop spans 15 amino acids.

Comments on this clone: The junction differs from germline at one of its ends, possibly a read error. The chain uses TRBV7-2 and TRBJ2-7; D might be TRBD2 (6 bases). This CDR3 contains 13 residues. Looked up from germline, CDR1 is SGHTA and CDR2 is FQGNSA. CDR3 amino acids: CASSPYGGDAIGF. The CDR3 nucleotides read TGTGCCAGCAGCCCCTACGGCGGGGACGCTATTGGCTTC.

The V gene is TRBV5-1, the J gene TRBJ2-2, with D perhaps TRBD1 (6 bases). The CDR3 runs to 16 residues. Germline CDR1 SGHRS, CDR2 YFSETQ. V lost 5 bases and J 0 bases, leaving 14 bases between the germline ends. The CDR3 loop is CASSRTGTPNTGELFF. CDR3 DNA: TGCGCCAGCAGTAGAACCGGGACACCGAACACCGGGGAGCTGTTTTTT.

This clone came up once. The chain has TRBV9 and TRBJ2-3; D possibly corresponds to TRBD2 (6 bases). V was pared by 4 bases and J by 4 bases, with 19 bases between. This CDR3 spans 16 amino acids. Germline V lookup: CDR1 SGDLS, CDR2 YYNGEE. The DNA of the CDR3 is TGTGCCAGCAGCCCGAGGGACTCCTGGACGGCAGATACGCAGTATTTT. It is translated as CASSPRDSWTADTQYF.

The chain has TRBV27 and TRBJ1-2, with a possible D match to TRBD1 (6 bases). The CDR3 runs 16 residues. The germline gives CDR1 MNHEY, CDR2 SMNVEV (reference sequence). Trimming pared 2 bases from V and 7 bases from J, leaving 20 bases between. The CDR3 loop reads CASSLLALGATGGYTF. The DNA for the CDR3 is TGTGCCAGCAGTTTACTGGCGTTGGGGGCTACTGGTGGCTACACCTTC.

The gene calls are TRBV2 and TRBJ1-3; no clear D gene. The CDR3 spans 13 residues. The V gene lost 7 bases and the J gene lost 0 bases, with 7 bases spanning the gap. Germline CDR1 SNHLY, CDR2 FYNNEI. DNA for the CDR3: TGTGCCAGCAATCCGAGCTCTGGAAACACCATATATTTT. It codes for CASNPSSGNTIYF.

This chain connects TRBV5-4 to TRBJ2-7; D unclear. In germline, CDR1 is SGHNT, CDR2 YYREEE (reference sequence). Trimming pared 3 bases from V and 3 bases from J, leaving 4 bases between. The CDR3 has 11 amino acids. The CDR3 is CASSSLYEQYF. Here the CDR3 DNA reads TGTGCCAGCAGCTCCCTCTACGAGCAGTACTTC.

The rearrangement links TRBV5-1 to TRBJ1-1; D is ambiguous. Germline lookup yields CDR1 SGHRS and CDR2 YFSETQ. V lost 5 bases and J lost 1, with 15 bases in between. This CDR3 has 15 residues. The CDR3 reads CASSPPGKGNTEAFF. The CDR3 nucleotides read TGCGCCAGCAGTCCGCCGGGAAAAGGGAACACTGAAGCTTTCTTT.

Concerning this clone: One junction end does not reproduce the germline sequence, and a read error may be involved. J is TRBJ2-7 and V is TRBV7-3, with D perhaps TRBD1 (6 bases). The CDR3 consists of 13 residues. CDR1 SGHTA and CDR2 FQGTGA come from the germline V gene. CDR3 protein: CASSITRGSEQYF. The CDR3 DNA follows: TGTGCCAGCAGCATAACCAGGGGAAGCGAGCAGTACTTC.

The rearrangement joins TRBV9 to TRBJ1-1; 8 nucleotides agree with TRBD1. Germline trimming cut 0 bases from V and 4 bases from J; bases unmatched to any gene: 5. The CDR3 extends over 15 amino acids. Germline V gene lookup returns CDR1 SGDLS and CDR2 YYNGEE. In DNA form, the CDR3 reads TGTGCCAGCAGCGTAGGTGGGACAGGTAGCACTGAAGCTTTCTTT. Translated: CASSVGGTGSTEAFF.

This chain links TRBV5-4 with TRBJ2-7, with D tentatively TRBD1 (6 bases). This CDR3 spans 15 amino acids. CDR1 and CDR2 from the germline V gene are SGHNT and YYREEE (reference sequence). Trimming cost V 4 bases and J 2 bases, with 16 bases left between them. The CDR3 protein is CASSQGPGPPYEQYF. The CDR3 coding sequence is TGTGCCAGCAGCCAGGGGCCAGGGCCCCCCTACGAGCAGTACTTC. The full variable domain, in which reference TRBV5-4 and TRBJ2-7 provide the parts outside the CDR3, is ETGVTQSPTHLIKTRGQQVTLRCSSQSGHNTVSWYQQALGQGPQFIFQYYREEENGRGNFPPRFSGLQFPNYSSELNVNALELDDSALYLCASSQGPGPPYEQYFGPGTRLTVT.

The count of this clone is one. This sequence joins TRBV4-2 and TRBJ2-6; TRBD2 aligns across 7 bases. Germline CDR1 reads LGHNA; CDR2 reads YNFKEQ. This CDR3 contains 18 residues. J lost 0 bases, V lost 1 base, and 6 bases had no gene match. The CDR3 protein is CASSQVLADLSGANVLTF. As DNA, the CDR3 is TGTGCCAGCAGCCAAGTGCTAGCGGACCTCTCTGGGGCCAACGTCCTGACTTTC.

This sequence joins TRBV27 and TRBJ1-2, with 7 bases aligning to TRBD1. Germline-derived CDR1 and CDR2 are MNHEY and SMNVEV (reference sequence). CDR3 length equals 16 residues. V gave up 5 bases and J gave up 2 bases; unmatched junction bases: 11. CDR3 sequence reads: CASSRVGRGPNYGYTF. CDR3 in DNA: TGTGCCAGCAGTCGGGTCGGGAGGGGGCCAAACTATGGCTACACCTTC.

The chain carries TRBV6-1 and TRBJ1-6, with a tentative D call TRBD1 (6 bases). The CDR3 sequence is 15 residues long. Trimming pared 5 bases from V and 5 bases from J, leaving 13 bases between. CDR1 and CDR2 (germline): MNHNS, SASEGT. The CDR3 region is CASSITGQHNSPLHF. The DNA for the CDR3 is TGTGCCAGCAGTATTACGGGACAACATAATTCACCCCTCCACTTT.